This note documents a single TCR beta chain sequence. This entry is derived from a study of TIL therapy for anti-PD-1-resistant metastatic lung cancer. Study context: Tumor harvest preceded PD-1/PD-L1 blockade, followed by nivolumab treatment. Median patient age was 54, ranging roughly 38-75 years.

Sequencing used immunoSEQ v3. Profiled with immunoSEQ multiplex PCR; TCRdb holds only in-frame clones, not every one. The sample consists of 20,000 to 25,000 clones, 78% of them appearing once. Trimming cost V 5 bases and J 9 bases; bases outside gene matches: 12. In germline, CDR1 is SGHTA, CDR2 FQGNSA. The CDR3 totals 15 residues. Time point defined: pre-treatment sample, taken before nivolumab and TIL therapy. This clonotype was obtained from a person aged 30 to 80 with non-small cell lung cancer. The sample here was blood, taken at baseline. The rearrangement links TRBV7-2 to TRBJ2-1, with 8 bases lining up with TRBD2. The CDR3 here is CASSQGLAYGGEQFF. CDR3 sequence (DNA): TGTGCCAGCAGCCAAGGACTAGCTTACGGAGGTGAGCAGTTCTTC.